This TCR beta chain was obtained from a study of breast tumors, draining lymph nodes, adjacent tissues. General observations from the study: Luminal-like breast cancer showed significantly higher tumor–nontumor repertoire similarity than basal-like. Tumor T cell lymph node origin was a supported hypothesis, not proven.

TCRdb used MiXCR to reprocess the multiplex PCR reads, holding one entry per CDR3 protein. The data contain about 25,000 distinct CDR3 sequences, 23% of them seen just once; the ten biggest clones take up 13%. The CDR3 has 16 amino acids. The germline V gene encodes CDR1 MDHEN and CDR2 SYDVKM. The J segment lost 3 bases and the V segment lost 6 bases, leaving 10 bases of the junction unmatched. This clonotype was picked up many times. Its specificity is unknown. This TCR was recovered from a female donor with breast cancer. Some clones in this sample may be carry-over from other donors' samples. The chain recombines TRBV28 with TRBJ2-1, with 8 bases aligning to TRBD2. The sample taken for sequencing was breast tumor tissue. The CDR3 DNA reads TGTGCCAGCAGAACCTTTCACGCGGGGGGCTACAATGAGCAGTTCTTC. As protein: CASRTFHAGGYNEQFF.